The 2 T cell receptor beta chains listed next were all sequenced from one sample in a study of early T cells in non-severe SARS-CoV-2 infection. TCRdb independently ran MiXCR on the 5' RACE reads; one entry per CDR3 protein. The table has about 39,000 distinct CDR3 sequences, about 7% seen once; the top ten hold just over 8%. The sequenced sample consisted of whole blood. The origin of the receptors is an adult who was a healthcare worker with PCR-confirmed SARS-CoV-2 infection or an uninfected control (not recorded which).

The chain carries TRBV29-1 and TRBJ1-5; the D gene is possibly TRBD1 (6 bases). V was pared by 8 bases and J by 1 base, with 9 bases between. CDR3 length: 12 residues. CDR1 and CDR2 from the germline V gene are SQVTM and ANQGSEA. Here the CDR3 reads CSPGVSNQPQHF. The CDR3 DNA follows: TGCAGCCCAGGGGTAAGCAATCAGCCCCAGCATTTT.

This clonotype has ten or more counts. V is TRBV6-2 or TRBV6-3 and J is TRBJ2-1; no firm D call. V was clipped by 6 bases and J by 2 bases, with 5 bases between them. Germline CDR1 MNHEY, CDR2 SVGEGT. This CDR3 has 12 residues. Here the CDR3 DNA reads TGTGCCAGCAGCCCCCCCTACAATGAGCAGTTCTTC. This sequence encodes CASSPPYNEQFF.